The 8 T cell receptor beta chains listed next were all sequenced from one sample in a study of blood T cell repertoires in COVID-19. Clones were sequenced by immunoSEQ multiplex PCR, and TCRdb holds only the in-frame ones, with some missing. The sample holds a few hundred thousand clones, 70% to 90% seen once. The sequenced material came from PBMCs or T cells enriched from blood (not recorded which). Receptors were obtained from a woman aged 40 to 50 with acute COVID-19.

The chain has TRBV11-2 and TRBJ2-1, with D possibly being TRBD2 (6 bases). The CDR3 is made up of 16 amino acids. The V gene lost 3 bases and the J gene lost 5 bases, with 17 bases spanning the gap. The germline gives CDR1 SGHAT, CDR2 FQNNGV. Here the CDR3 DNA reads TGTGCCAGCAGCTTGGCGGACTGGAGGGGAAACAATGAGCAGTTCTTC. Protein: CASSLADWRGNNEQFF.

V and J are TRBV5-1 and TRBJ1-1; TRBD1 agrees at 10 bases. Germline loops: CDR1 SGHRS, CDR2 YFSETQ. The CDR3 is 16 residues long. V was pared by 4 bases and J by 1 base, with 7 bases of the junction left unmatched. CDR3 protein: CASSAATGGKNTEAFF. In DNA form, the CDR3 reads TGCGCCAGCAGCGCTGCGACAGGGGGCAAGAACACTGAAGCTTTCTTT.

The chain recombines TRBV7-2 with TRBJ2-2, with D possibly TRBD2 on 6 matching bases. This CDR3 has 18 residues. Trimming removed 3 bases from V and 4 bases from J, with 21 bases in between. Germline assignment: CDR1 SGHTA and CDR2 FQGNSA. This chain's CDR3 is CASSFLRTNQKGTGELFF. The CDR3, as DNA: TGTGCCAGCAGCTTTCTTAGGACTAATCAGAAAGGCACCGGGGAGCTGTTTTTT.

This chain's CDR3 is CASSPDRGVPYEQYF. CDR3 nucleotide sequence: TGTGCCAGCTCACCGGACAGGGGGGTACCCTACGAGCAGTACTTC. This chain joins TRBV18 and TRBJ2-7; 10 bases are shared with TRBD1. CDR1 and CDR2 from the germline V gene are KGHSH and LQKENI. With 3 bases clipped from V and 2 bases from J, the junction kept 4 bases outside the gene matches. The CDR3 has 15 amino acids. Full variable domain (remainder filled in from reference TRBV18 and TRBJ2-7): NAGVMQNPRHLVRRRGQEARLRCSPMKGHSHVYWYRQLPEEGLKFMVYLQKENIIDESGMPKERFSAEFPKEGPSILRIQQVVRGDSAAYFCASSPDRGVPYEQYFGPGTRLTVT.

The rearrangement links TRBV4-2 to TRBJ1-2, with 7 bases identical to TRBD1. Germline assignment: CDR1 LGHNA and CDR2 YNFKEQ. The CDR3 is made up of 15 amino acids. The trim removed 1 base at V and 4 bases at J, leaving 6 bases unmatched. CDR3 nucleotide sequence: TGTGCCAGCAGCCAAGGACAGGGACGATTCTATGGCTACACCTTC. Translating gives CASSQGQGRFYGYTF.

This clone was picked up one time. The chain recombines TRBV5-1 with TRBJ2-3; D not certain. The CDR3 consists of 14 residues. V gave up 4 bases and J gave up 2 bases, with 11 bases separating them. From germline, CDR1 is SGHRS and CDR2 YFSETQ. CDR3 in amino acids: CASSGDFPTDTQYF. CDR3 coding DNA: TGCGCCAGCAGCGGCGACTTCCCCACAGATACGCAGTATTTT.

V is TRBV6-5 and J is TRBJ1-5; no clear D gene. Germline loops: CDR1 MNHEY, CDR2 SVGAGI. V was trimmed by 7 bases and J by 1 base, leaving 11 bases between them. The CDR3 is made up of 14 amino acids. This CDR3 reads CASTPAGSNQPQHF. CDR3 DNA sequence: TGTGCCAGCACCCCGGCGGGGAGCAATCAGCCCCAGCATTTT.

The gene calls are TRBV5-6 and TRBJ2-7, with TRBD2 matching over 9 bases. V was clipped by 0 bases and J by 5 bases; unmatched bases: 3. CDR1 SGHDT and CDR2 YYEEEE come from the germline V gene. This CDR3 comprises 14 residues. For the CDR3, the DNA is TGTGCCAGCAGCTTGGTAGCGGGAGTGCACGAGCAGTACTTC. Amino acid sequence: CASSLVAGVHEQYF.